These 23 T cell receptor beta chains were all obtained from the same sample, sequenced in a study of human T cells and chemical hapten exposure. TCRdb used MiXCR to reprocess the RACE reads, holding one entry per CDR3 protein. The profile shows approximately 82,000 distinct CDR3 sequences, approximately 7% of them singletons. Time point here: patch test 2, 6 weeks after DPC sensitization. Treatment meaning: therapeutic diphenylcyclopropenone sensitization with weekly scalp DPC. The starting material was whole blood, obtained in connection with sensitization to the hapten diphenylcyclopropenone (DPC). These receptors all come from a woman younger than 45 with alopecia areata. Some clones in this sample may be carry-over from other donors' samples.

This clonotype came up many times. The J gene is TRBJ1-1, the V gene TRBV20-1; unclear D gene. The CDR3 is 11 amino acids. V shed 4 bases and J shed 0 bases, with 3 bases lying between them. Germline values: CDR1 DFQATT, CDR2 SNEGSKA (reference sequence). CDR3 loop: CSAKLNTEAFF. CDR3 nucleotides: TGCAGTGCTAAGCTGAACACTGAAGCTTTCTTT.

This clonotype appeared many times. The rearrangement links TRBV2 to TRBJ2-2; D tentatively fits TRBD1 or TRBD2 (5 bases each). The V gene lost 2 bases and the J gene lost 6 bases, with 19 bases spanning the gap. The CDR3 spans 17 residues. The germline V gene encodes CDR1 SNHLY and CDR2 FYNNEI. The CDR3 loop reads CASSENSGLPLAGELFF. Written as DNA, the CDR3 is TGTGCCAGCAGTGAAAATTCGGGGCTACCCCTCGCCGGGGAGCTGTTTTTT.

In regard to this clonotype: This may stem from a read error, because a much larger clone lies one nucleotide away. This chain links TRBV20-1 with TRBJ2-7, with 8 nucleotides matching TRBD2. Germline assignment: CDR1 DFQATT and CDR2 SNEGSKA (reference sequence). The CDR3 loop spans 14 amino acids. V dropped 6 bases and J dropped 0; count of bases not matched to a gene: 7. The CDR3 coding sequence is TGCAGTGCCCTTAGCGGGGAAAGCTCCTACGAGCAGTACTTC. This codes for CSALSGESSYEQYF.

J is TRBJ2-4 and V is TRBV20-1; D not certain. Germline CDR1 is DFQATT and CDR2 is SNEGSKA (reference sequence). The CDR3 has 13 residues. V lost 6 bases and J 7 bases, leaving 16 bases between the germline ends. For the CDR3, the DNA is TGCAGTGCCTACAACACCCTGGGGAACATTCAGTACTTC. The encoded protein is CSAYNTLGNIQYF.

The chain has TRBV7-9 and TRBJ2-7; D possibly matches TRBD1 or TRBD2 (6 bases each). There are 13 residues in the CDR3. Germline CDR1 SEHNR, CDR2 FQNEAQ (reference sequence). CDR3 protein: CACEGGPDYEQYF. DNA for the CDR3: TGTGCATGCGAGGGGGGACCGGACTACGAGCAGTACTTC.

This clonotype came up many times. The V call is TRBV6-1, the J call TRBJ2-3, with D possibly TRBD1 on 6 matching bases. Per germline, CDR1 MNHNS and CDR2 SASEGT. Trimming left V 4 bases short and J 11 bases short, with 13 bases between. CDR3 length equals 12 residues. CDR3 loop: CASSARGNGQYF. For the CDR3, the DNA is TGTGCCAGCAGTGCAAGGGGGAATGGGCAGTATTTT.

This chain links TRBV14 with TRBJ2-3; no reliable D call. Germline CDR1 SGHDN, CDR2 FVKESK. The CDR3 totals 17 residues. Trimming took 3 bases from V and 0 from J, leaving 16 bases between them. The CDR3 DNA follows: TGTGCCAGCAGCCAGCGTCGGCCCACAGCGAGCACAGATACGCAGTATTTT. As protein: CASSQRRPTASTDTQYF.

This clonotype was found a few times. A junction boundary mismatches the germline segment, possibly from a read error. V and J are TRBV5-8 and TRBJ1-1; 10 nucleotides align to TRBD1. Germline V gives CDR1 SGHTS, CDR2 YDEGEE. The CDR3 is made up of 13 amino acids. CDR3 in amino acids: CASSRGTGVHPKF. CDR3 sequence (DNA): TGTGCCAGCAGCCGCGGGACAGGGGTTCACCCAAAATTT.

This chain connects TRBV7-9 to TRBJ1-5, with D perhaps matching TRBD1 (5 bases). Germline-derived CDR1 and CDR2 are SEHNR and FQNEAQ (reference sequence). There are 14 residues in the CDR3. V lost 5 bases and J 1 base, leaving 9 bases between the germline ends. The CDR3 protein is CASSKDSSNQPQHF. The DNA of the CDR3 is TGTGCCAGCAGCAAAGACAGCAGCAATCAGCCCCAGCATTTT.

This clonotype turned up a few times. The chain carries TRBV18 and TRBJ1-2; TRBD1 is a possible D gene (5 bases). The ends were cut back, 3 bases at V and 4 bases at J, with 18 bases in the middle. Germline CDR1 is KGHSH and CDR2 is LQKENI. The CDR3 has 16 amino acids. The CDR3 spells CASSPTFKTEGYGYTF. The CDR3 region has the DNA TGTGCCAGCTCACCGACTTTTAAGACAGAGGGCTATGGCTACACCTTC.

This clonotype was detected only a few times. The V call is TRBV2, the J call TRBJ2-5, with D perhaps matching TRBD1 (5 bases). Per germline, CDR1 SNHLY and CDR2 FYNNEI. The CDR3 has 13 amino acids. Trimming removed 5 bases from V and 1 base from J, with 8 bases in between. The CDR3, as DNA: TGTGCCAGCAGTAAGGACACCCAAGAGACCCAGTACTTC. Translating gives CASSKDTQETQYF. The entire variable domain, with the rest obtained from reference TRBV2 and TRBJ2-5, is as follows: EPEVTQTPSHQVTQMGQEVILRCVPISNHLYFYWYRQILGQKVEFLVSFYNNEISEKSEIFDDQFSVERPDGSNFTLKIRSTKLEDSAMYFCASSKDTQETQYFGPGTRLLVL.

Here the CDR3 reads CASRMEGEKLFF. The CDR3 region has the DNA TGTGCCAGCAGGATGGAGGGTGAAAAACTGTTTTTT. The chain has TRBV7-2 and TRBJ1-4, with D unresolved. Germline V CDR1 and CDR2: SGHTA, FQGNSA. Trimming took off 6 bases at V and 7 bases at J, with 9 bases between the two ends. The CDR3 totals 12 residues.

This clonotype has just one count. The chain employs TRBV18 and TRBJ2-1; 8 bases match TRBD1. The CDR3 length is 12 residues. Trimming removed 3 bases from V and 16 bases from J; junction bases left unmatched: 8. CDR1 is KGHSH, CDR2 LQKENI, per germline. CDR3 sequence reads: CASSPSRGPHFF. The CDR3 DNA reads TGTGCCAGCTCACCTTCCAGGGGGCCGCACTTCTTC.

In this sample, this clonotype turned up many times. The chain recombines TRBV30 with TRBJ1-3; D gene ambiguous. Germline CDR1 is GTSNPN and CDR2 is SVGIG (reference sequence). The length of the CDR3 is 15 residues. V lost 2 bases to trimming and J lost 4 bases, with 15 bases between them. The CDR3 region is CAWSKRRAVGNTIYF. DNA for the CDR3: TGTGCCTGGAGTAAGAGAAGGGCAGTCGGAAACACCATATATTTT.

At least ten counts were recorded for this clonotype. The genes are TRBV29-1 and TRBJ1-1; D might be TRBD1 (6 bases). Germline CDR1 is SQVTM and CDR2 is ANQGSEA. Trimming took off 6 bases at V and 0 bases at J, with 11 bases between the two ends. The length of the CDR3 is 13 residues. The CDR3 nucleotides are TGCAGCGTAAGGAGGACAGTGAACACTGAAGCTTTCTTT. It encodes CSVRRTVNTEAFF.

In its sample, this clonotype was seen many times. The chain joins TRBV6-4 to TRBJ1-6; 8 bases are shared with TRBD1. Germline CDR1 MRHNA, CDR2 SNTAGT. V shed 6 bases and J 6 bases; nucleotides not matched to a gene: 4. This CDR3 is 14 amino acids long. The CDR3 sequence: CASSAQGGNSPLHF. CDR3 nucleotide sequence: TGTGCCAGCAGCGCACAGGGGGGTAATTCACCCCTCCACTTT.

This clonotype was seen ten or more times. The chain uses TRBV30 and TRBJ2-7; 11 positions match TRBD1. Germline CDR1 and CDR2: GTSNPN and SVGIG (reference sequence). The ends lost 1 base at V and 2 bases at J; junction bases unmatched: 4. The CDR3 is 15 amino acids. CDR3 sequence (DNA): TGTGCCTGGAGTGGAGGACAGGGGGCCGCCTACGAGCAGTACTTC. Protein: CAWSGGQGAAYEQYF.

This clonotype has at least ten counts. This sequence joins TRBV6-5 and TRBJ1-3; perhaps TRBD1 as D (6 bases). From germline, CDR1 is MNHEY and CDR2 SVGAGI. The CDR3 totals 14 residues. V lost 5 bases and J lost 0, with 8 bases in between. CDR3: CASSRGGSGNTIYF. The DNA for the CDR3 is TGTGCCAGCAGTAGAGGGGGCTCTGGAAACACCATATATTTT.

This clonotype was seen a few times. CDR3 coding DNA: TGTGCCAGTAGTATGCGCTCTCGGGACAGCTTTAGCACAGATACGCAGTATTTT. It encodes CASSMRSRDSFSTDTQYF. J is TRBJ2-3 and V is TRBV19; 7 bases map to TRBD1. V lost 3 bases to trimming and J lost 0 bases; unmatched junction nucleotides: 12. The CDR3 length is 18 residues. Germline CDR1 LNHDA, CDR2 SQIVND (reference sequence).

This clonotype was found many times. The chain couples TRBV20-1 to TRBJ1-1; no reliable D call. The CDR3 length is 11 residues. Germline lookup yields CDR1 DFQATT and CDR2 SNEGSKA (reference sequence). Deletions cut 6 bases from V and 8 bases from J, with 13 bases between. As DNA, the CDR3 is TGCAGTGCCCCCTTCCGTGGGGAAGCTTTCTTT. Translating gives CSAPFRGEAFF.

This clonotype was seen ten or more times. This chain joins TRBV19 and TRBJ2-7; D is undetermined. The germline CDR1 and CDR2 sequences are LNHDA and SQIVND (reference sequence). The CDR3 runs to 15 residues. V was clipped by 6 bases and J by 2 bases, with 17 bases between them. CDR3 coding DNA: TGTGCCAGTAGGGCGTCGCCAGTGTCAACCTACGAGCAGTACTTC. Its translation: CASRASPVSTYEQYF.

There are many counts of this clonotype. The V call is TRBV5-1, the J call TRBJ1-1, with 8 bases aligning to TRBD1. Germline values: CDR1 SGHRS, CDR2 YFSETQ. Germline trimming cut 5 bases from V and 2 bases from J; bases unmatched to any gene: 11. The length of the CDR3 is 16 residues. The CDR3 sequence: CASRADSGTGNTEAFF. DNA of the CDR3: TGCGCCAGCAGGGCGGATTCCGGGACAGGTAACACTGAAGCTTTCTTT.

This clonotype was seen ten or more times. The chain employs TRBV12-3 or TRBV12-4 and TRBJ2-1; tentative D call: TRBD1 (5 bases). Between the trimmed V and J ends, which lost 5 bases and 9 bases, there was a span of 11 bases. The CDR3 consists of 12 residues. This chain's CDR3 is CASSPGFGEQFF. For the CDR3, the DNA is TGTGCCAGCAGTCCAGGGTTCGGTGAGCAGTTCTTC.